These 20 T cell receptor beta chains originate from one sample sequenced in a study of T cell responses to AZD1222 COVID-19 vaccine. The repertoire was sequenced with immunoSEQ multiplex PCR; TCRdb's copy has only in-frame clones and lacks some. Of fewer than 100,000 clones in the sample, approximately 94% were seen once. The starting material was peripheral blood, obtained on day 0 of AZD1222 vaccination. These TCRs come from an adult in good health.

The gene calls are TRBV5-1 and TRBJ1-2, with 10 bases matching TRBD1. The CDR3 consists of 16 residues. Looked up from germline, CDR1 is SGHRS and CDR2 is YFSETQ. Germline trimming cut 1 base from V and 4 bases from J; bases unmatched to any gene: 7. CDR3 in amino acids: CASSLNPGTGVYGYTF. The CDR3 DNA reads TGCGCCAGCAGCTTGAACCCCGGGACAGGGGTCTATGGCTACACCTTC.

V usage is TRBV21-1 and J usage is TRBJ2-7; the table's D call of TRBD1 was not tested on the DNA. TRBV21-1 is a recognized pseudogene. CDR3 length equals 15 residues. CDR3: CASSKASWDRGGQYF. The CDR3 coding sequence is TGTGCCAGCAGCAAAGCGTCCTGGGACAGGGGGGGGCAGTACTTC.

Here the CDR3 reads CASSPANEAFF. In DNA, the CDR3 is TGTGCCAGCTCACCAGCGAATGAAGCTTTCTTT. The V and J genes are TRBV18 and TRBJ1-1; D is unclear. Germline values: CDR1 KGHSH, CDR2 LQKENI. This CDR3 is built from 11 residues. V lost 2 bases to trimming and J lost 7 bases, with 5 bases between them.

This chain connects TRBV5-1 to TRBJ2-7; D is ambiguous. The CDR3 spans 14 residues. The V end was cut by 0 bases, the J end by 0 bases, with 7 bases between. The germline V gene encodes CDR1 SGHRS and CDR2 YFSETQ. CDR3 sequence reads: CASSLEGNSYEQYF. The CDR3 nucleotides are TGCGCCAGCAGCTTGGAGGGTAACTCCTACGAGCAGTACTTC.

This chain connects TRBV18 to TRBJ1-2; D is unresolved. Between the trimmed V and J ends, which lost 3 bases and 5 bases, there was a span of 10 bases. This CDR3 comprises 13 residues. CDR1 is KGHSH, CDR2 LQKENI, per germline. The CDR3 region has the DNA TGTGCCAGCTCACCCATGGAGGGATATGGCTACACCTTC. Its protein is CASSPMEGYGYTF.

The gene calls are TRBV18 and TRBJ2-2, with no clear D. The germline CDR1 and CDR2 sequences are KGHSH and LQKENI. The V end lost 0 bases, the J end lost 9 bases, and 8 bases lay between the germline ends. The CDR3 is made up of 13 amino acids. The chain's CDR3 is CASSPPTSRELFF. The CDR3, as DNA: TGTGCCAGCTCACCACCTACTTCCCGGGAGCTGTTTTTT.

The table lists this clone with a count of one. V usage is TRBV5-6 and J usage is TRBJ1-2, with D possibly TRBD1 on 5 matching bases. This CDR3 region has 13 residues. Between the trimmed V and J ends, which lost 0 bases and 2 bases, there was a span of 5 bases. CDR1 and CDR2 (germline): SGHDT, YYEEEE. CDR3 sequence (DNA): TGTGCCAGCAGCTTGGACAGGAACTATGGCTACACCTTC. Its protein product is CASSLDRNYGYTF.

The rearrangement uses TRBV28 and TRBJ1-5; possibly TRBD1 for D (5 bases). The CDR3 loop spans 16 amino acids. V was shortened by 1 base and J by 1 base, with 11 bases between the two germline ends. From germline, CDR1 is MDHEN and CDR2 SYDVKM. Written as DNA, the CDR3 is TGTGCCAGCAGTTTATCGGTGACAGAGAGCAATCAGCCCCAGCATTTT. This codes for CASSLSVTESNQPQHF.

This clone was seen once. V gene TRBV5-1 combines with J gene TRBJ1-4; D might be TRBD1 (5 bases). The germline gives CDR1 SGHRS, CDR2 YFSETQ. The length of the CDR3 is 14 residues. V dropped 7 bases and J dropped 5 bases, with 15 bases sitting between them. In nucleotides, the CDR3 is TGCGCCAGCGGATCGAGGGGCAGGAATGAAAAACTGTTTTTT. This encodes CASGSRGRNEKLFF.

The CDR3 loop is CASRNRWGYTF. DNA for the CDR3: TGTGCCAGCAGAAACAGGTGGGGCTACACCTTC. V gene TRBV27 combines with J gene TRBJ1-2; the D gene is possibly TRBD1 (5 bases). CDR3 length equals 11 residues. The germline gives CDR1 MNHEY, CDR2 SMNVEV (reference sequence). Trimming took 6 bases from V and 8 from J, leaving 10 bases between them.

This chain links TRBV7-2 with TRBJ2-1; D is possibly TRBD2 (6 bases). Germline CDR1 and CDR2: SGHTA and FQGNSA. The ends were cut back, 5 bases at V and 6 bases at J, with 14 bases in the middle. The CDR3 length is 14 residues. Written as DNA, the CDR3 is TGTGCCAGCAGCCCATCCCGGGGGTCCAATGAGCAGTTCTTC. Its protein product is CASSPSRGSNEQFF.

The chain uses TRBV7-2 and TRBJ1-4; no definite D call. Germline CDR1 reads SGHTA; CDR2 reads FQGNSA. V lost 1 base, J lost 4 bases, and 10 bases lay in between. This CDR3 is 15 amino acids long. Written as DNA, the CDR3 is TGTGCCAGCAGCTTAGTTGGCGGACTTAATGAAAAACTGTTTTTT. Translating gives CASSLVGGLNEKLFF.

The chain is built from TRBV20-1 and TRBJ2-1; D is uncertain. With 6 bases removed from V and 8 bases from J, the gap between germline ends came to 11 bases. CDR3 length: 11 amino acids. Per the germline V gene, CDR1 is DFQATT and CDR2 is SNEGSKA (reference sequence). The CDR3 bases are TGCAGTGCCCATGTGATACATGAGCAGTTCTTC. Translation gives CSAHVIHEQFF.

V usage is TRBV2 and J usage is TRBJ2-1, with a weak D call TRBD2 (7 bases). V lost 10 bases and J lost 7, with 17 bases in between. CDR1 is SNHLY and CDR2 is FYNNEI in the germline V gene. The CDR3 contains 13 residues. The CDR3, as DNA: TGTGCCACCGGGGGGCGGGAGAGTAATGAGCAGTTCTTC. This codes for CATGGRESNEQFF. The complete variable domain, with remaining parts taken from reference TRBV2 and TRBJ2-1, reads EPEVTQTPSHQVTQMGQEVILRCVPISNHLYFYWYRQILGQKVEFLVSFYNNEISEKSEIFDDQFSVERPDGSNFTLKIRSTKLEDSAMYFCATGGRESNEQFFGPGTRLTVL.

This sequence joins TRBV3-1 (or the pseudogene TRBV3-2) and TRBJ2-7; D perhaps matches TRBD2 (6 bases). Germline V CDR1 and CDR2: LGHDT, YNNKEL (reference sequence). The CDR3 sequence is 15 residues long. V lost 4 bases to trimming and J lost 0 bases, with 13 bases between them. The CDR3 reads CASSLHPEGSYEQYF. CDR3 DNA: TGTGCCAGCAGCCTTCATCCGGAGGGCTCCTACGAGCAGTACTTC.

V usage is TRBV6-5 and J usage is TRBJ1-2, with no clear D. Trimming removed 4 bases from V and 5 bases from J, with 8 bases in between. This CDR3 contains 12 residues. Germline V lookup: CDR1 MNHEY, CDR2 SVGAGI. The CDR3 DNA sequence: TGTGCCAGCAGTTCCCTAGATTATGGCTACACCTTC. Translating gives CASSSLDYGYTF.

This clone was seen only a few times. The conserved phenylalanine or tryptophan is not found at the CDR3 terminus, so this likely reflects a read error. The DNA is omitted, as the CDR3 cannot be located on it reliably, and the CDR3 follows TCRdb's listing. The chain combines TRBV12-2 with TRBJ2-3; the D call TRBD2 from the table was never checked on the DNA. TRBV12-2 is marked as a pseudogene. Ends included, the CDR3 has 10 residues. The CDR3: CASRPGRGPP.

This clone was seen once. The chain has TRBV9 and TRBJ1-2; TRBD1 is a possible D gene (6 bases). Trimming removed 2 bases at V and 7 bases at J, with 12 bases between. CDR3 length equals 13 residues. Germline-derived CDR1 and CDR2 are SGDLS and YYNGEE. CDR3 DNA: TGTGCCAGCAGCGTGACAGGCCTGGGTGGCTACACCTTC. Protein product: CASSVTGLGGYTF.

The rearrangement links TRBV4-3 to TRBJ1-2; D gene uncertain. Germline CDR1 reads LGHNA; CDR2 reads YSLEER. The CDR3 totals 14 residues. Trimming shortened V by 1 base and J by 4 bases, and 10 bases separated the two germline ends. The CDR3 DNA is TGCGCCAGCAGCCAAGTAGGGAGAGCCTATGGCTACACCTTC. As protein: CASSQVGRAYGYTF.

The table lists this clone with a count of one. The J gene is TRBJ2-1, the V gene TRBV4-1; no firm D call. Germline lookup yields CDR1 MGHRA and CDR2 YSYEKL. The V and J ends lost 4 bases and 4 bases respectively, with 11 bases between them. This CDR3 has 14 residues. CDR3 DNA sequence: TGCGCCAGCAGCCCCACGGTAGGGTACAATGAGCAGTTCTTC. It codes for CASSPTVGYNEQFF.